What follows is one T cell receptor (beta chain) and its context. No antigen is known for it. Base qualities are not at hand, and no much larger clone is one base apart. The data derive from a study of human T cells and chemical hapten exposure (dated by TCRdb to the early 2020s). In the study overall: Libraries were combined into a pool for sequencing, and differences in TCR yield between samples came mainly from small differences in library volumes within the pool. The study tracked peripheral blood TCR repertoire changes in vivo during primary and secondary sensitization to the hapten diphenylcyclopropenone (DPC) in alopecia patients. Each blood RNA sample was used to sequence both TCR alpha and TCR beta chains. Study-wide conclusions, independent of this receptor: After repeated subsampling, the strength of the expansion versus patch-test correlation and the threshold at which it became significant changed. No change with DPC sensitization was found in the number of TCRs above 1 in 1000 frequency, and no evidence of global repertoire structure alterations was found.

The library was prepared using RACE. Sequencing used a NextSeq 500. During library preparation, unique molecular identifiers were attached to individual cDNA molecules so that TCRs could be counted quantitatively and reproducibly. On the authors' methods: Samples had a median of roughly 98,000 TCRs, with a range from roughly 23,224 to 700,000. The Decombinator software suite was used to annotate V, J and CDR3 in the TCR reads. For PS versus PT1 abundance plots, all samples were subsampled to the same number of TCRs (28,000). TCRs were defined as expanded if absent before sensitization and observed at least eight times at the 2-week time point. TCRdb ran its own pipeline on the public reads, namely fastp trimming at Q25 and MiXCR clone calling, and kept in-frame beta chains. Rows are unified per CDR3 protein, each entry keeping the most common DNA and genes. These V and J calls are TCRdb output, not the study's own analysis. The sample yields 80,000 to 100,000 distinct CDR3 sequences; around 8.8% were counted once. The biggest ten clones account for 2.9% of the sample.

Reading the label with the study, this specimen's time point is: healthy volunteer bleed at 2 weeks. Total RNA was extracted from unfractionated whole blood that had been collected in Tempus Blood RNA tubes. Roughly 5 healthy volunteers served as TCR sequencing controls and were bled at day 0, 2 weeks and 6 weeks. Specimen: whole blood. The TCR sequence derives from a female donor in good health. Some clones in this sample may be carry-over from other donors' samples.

The CDR3 protein is CASSFGANVLTF. DNA sequence: TGTGCCAGCAGTTTTGGGGCCAACGTCCTGACTTTC. The chain couples TRBV28 to TRBJ2-6, with the identity of the D gene unclear. The germline V gene provides CDR1 MDHEN and CDR2 SYDVKM. The CDR3, from cysteine to phenylalanine, totals 12 residues. Of all the DNA, just the CDR3 is kept, 36 bases in frame from base 1. The germline ends are 0 bases apart after V is trimmed by 3 bases and J by 3 bases.